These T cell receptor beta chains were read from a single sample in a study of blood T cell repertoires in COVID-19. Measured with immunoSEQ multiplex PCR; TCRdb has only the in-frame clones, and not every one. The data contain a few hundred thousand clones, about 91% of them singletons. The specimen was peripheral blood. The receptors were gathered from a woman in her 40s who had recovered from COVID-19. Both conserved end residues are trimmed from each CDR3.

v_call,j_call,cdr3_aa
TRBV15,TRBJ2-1,ATRTRDEQF
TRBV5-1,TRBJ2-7,ASSPIVGQGPEQY
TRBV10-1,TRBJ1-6,ASSESFQGRTPGSYNSPLH
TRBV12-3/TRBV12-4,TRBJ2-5,ASSNGRETQY
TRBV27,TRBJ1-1,ASSSVGGGGEAF
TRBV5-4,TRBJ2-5,ASSPQQGRKETQY
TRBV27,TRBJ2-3,ASSPLEADTQY
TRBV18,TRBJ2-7,ASSTKAGGPAEQY
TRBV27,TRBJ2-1,ACSPLLAGGSDEQF
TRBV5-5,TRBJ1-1,ASSLVFSGGGEAF
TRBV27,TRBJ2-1,ASRRTSGSIDEQF
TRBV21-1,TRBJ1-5,ASSKDPLQGAQDQPQH
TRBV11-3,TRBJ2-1,ASSSDRGDSSGEQF
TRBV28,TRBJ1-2,ASSLAGTSYGYT
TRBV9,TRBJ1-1,ASSLNPGQGPGDTEAF
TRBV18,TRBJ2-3,ASSPSEVAPRSDTQY
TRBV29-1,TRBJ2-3,SVESGSADTQY
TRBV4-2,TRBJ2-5,ASSPSGGETQY
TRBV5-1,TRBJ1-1,ASSLSRDTEAF
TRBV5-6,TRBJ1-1,ASSSGRTGEAF
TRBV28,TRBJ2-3,ASSDRGDTQY
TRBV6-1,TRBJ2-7,ASSEAPQGAYEQY
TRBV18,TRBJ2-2,ASSPKTSGGAAGELF
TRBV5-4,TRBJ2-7,ASSLLPGQGPDEQY
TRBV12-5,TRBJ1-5,ASGLVLGQPQH
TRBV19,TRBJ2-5,ASSTRPGQGSPETQY
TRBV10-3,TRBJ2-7,AISESQDSLSYEQY
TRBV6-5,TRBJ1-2,ASSSLVNYGYT
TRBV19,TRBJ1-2,ASSTPWADYGYT
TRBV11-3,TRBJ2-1,ASSSDLSKTGERNEQF
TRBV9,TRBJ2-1,ASSAGDSANEQF
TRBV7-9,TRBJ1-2,ASSSRTVLGYT
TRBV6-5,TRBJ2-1,ASNPGQGNEQF
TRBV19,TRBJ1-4,ASRLPGAATNEKLF
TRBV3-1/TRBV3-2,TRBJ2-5,ASSQGSGGLQETQY
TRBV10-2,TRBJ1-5,ASSESAYDQPQH
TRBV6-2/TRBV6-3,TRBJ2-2,ASSQPRTGGASGELF
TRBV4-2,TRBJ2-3,ASSQVVGDTQY
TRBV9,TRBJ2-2,ASSVSVREGNTGELF
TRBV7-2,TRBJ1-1,ASSDQGYTEAF
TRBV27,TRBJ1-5,ASSPTPGTGGQPQH
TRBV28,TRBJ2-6,ASSSLNPGANVLT
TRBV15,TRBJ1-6,ATRVYGVGANSPLH
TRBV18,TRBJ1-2,ASSPPGGVAYGYT
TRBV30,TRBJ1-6,AWGTGGDSPLH
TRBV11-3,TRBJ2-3,ASSLDLAGVTTDTQY
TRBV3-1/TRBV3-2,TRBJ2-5,ASSQRLAGGLNQETQY
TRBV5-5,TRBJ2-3,ATTGGGAGGTDTQY
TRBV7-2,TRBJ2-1,ASSSRGIVGRIEQF
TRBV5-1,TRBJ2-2,ASSLVSPGEGELF
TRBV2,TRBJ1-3,ASSEGVRGPLGGNTIY
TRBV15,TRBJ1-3,ATSRRTAGNTIY
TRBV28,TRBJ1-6,ASSPPRGQGFSPLH
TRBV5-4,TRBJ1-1,ASSLGRGSNTEAF
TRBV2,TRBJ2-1,ASSEGLGRLAGARSSYNEQF
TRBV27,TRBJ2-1,ASFDGGNPYNEQF
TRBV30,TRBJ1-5,AWTGGSNQPQH
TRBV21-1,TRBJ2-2,ASSGKRDSPNTGELF
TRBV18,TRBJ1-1,ASSTTENTEAF